These T cell receptor beta chains were read from a single sample in a study of blood T cell repertoires in COVID-19. Produced via immunoSEQ multiplex PCR; TCRdb's table is partial and in-frame only. The sample carries some 270,000 clones, around 83% recorded once. The sample was peripheral blood. The receptor set was obtained from a woman aged 40 to 49 who had recovered from COVID-19. The CDR3 runs from the conserved cysteine through the conserved F or W.

V gene	CDR3 length	J gene	CDR3 protein
TRBV11-1	15	TRBJ1-2	CASGETGQGYDGYTF
TRBV6-5	15	TRBJ1-6	CASSYSGTEDSPLHF
TRBV5-4	17	TRBJ2-5	CASSPRLGQGYQETQYF
TRBV6-5	15	TRBJ2-1	CASSLGSGSYNEQFF
TRBV6-5	14	TRBJ2-2	CASSVGGGTGELFF
TRBV2	15	TRBJ1-6	CASSAEDTVRSPLHF
TRBV11-2	14	TRBJ2-7	CASSWTSGGYEQYF
TRBV6-6	14	TRBJ2-7	CASSQGQGFYEQYF
TRBV28	17	TRBJ1-2	CASSSPQGDPRNYGYTF
TRBV28	15	TRBJ2-7	CASSFPPDRAYEQYF